This entry is about one T cell receptor (beta chain). In germline, CDR1 is MDHEN, CDR2 SYDVKM. Between the trimmed V and J ends, which lost 4 bases and 0 bases, there was a span of 10 bases. The CDR3 runs 14 residues. This record comes from a study of T cell changes during pregnancy in multiple sclerosis. Here immunoSEQ multiplex PCR was the method, and the copy in TCRdb shows in-frame clones only, minus some. The profile shows approximately 96,000 clones, 90% to 95% of them singletons. The chain links TRBV28 to TRBJ2-7; tentatively, D is TRBD1 (6 bases). This TCR was recovered from a female donor in good health, enrolled as a control in a pregnancy study. The source material was peripheral blood, sampled after pregnancy. CDR3 protein: CASSYSRGSYEQYF. The CDR3 coding sequence is TGTGCCAGCAGTTACTCCAGGGGCTCCTACGAGCAGTACTTC.